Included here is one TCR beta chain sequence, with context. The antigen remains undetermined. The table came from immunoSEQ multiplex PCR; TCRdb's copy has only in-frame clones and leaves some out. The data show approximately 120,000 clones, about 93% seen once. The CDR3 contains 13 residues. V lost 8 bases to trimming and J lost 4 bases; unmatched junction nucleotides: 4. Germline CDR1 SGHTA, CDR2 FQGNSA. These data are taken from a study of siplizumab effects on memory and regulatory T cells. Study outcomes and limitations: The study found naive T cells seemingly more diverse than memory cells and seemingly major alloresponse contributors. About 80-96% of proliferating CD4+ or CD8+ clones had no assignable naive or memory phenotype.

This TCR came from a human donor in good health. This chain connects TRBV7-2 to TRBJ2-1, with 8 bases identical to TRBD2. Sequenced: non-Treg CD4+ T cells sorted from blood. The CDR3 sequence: CASSTSGYNEQFF. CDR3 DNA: TGTGCCAGCTCAACTAGCGGTTACAATGAGCAGTTCTTC.